Below are 14 T cell receptor beta chains sequenced from a single sample in a study of CD8 T cells in Susac syndrome. Reverse transcription of about 0.5 to 1 ug RNA used random hexamers. From the immunoSEQ multiplex PCR reads, TCRdb called clonotypes with MiXCR, one entry per CDR3 protein. The table includes 120,000 or so distinct CDR3 sequences, around 94% detected once. Sequencing used CD8+ T cells from PBMCs. These receptors all stem from a human donor with Susac syndrome.

This chain uses TRBV27 with TRBJ1-2; D is ambiguous. V was shortened by 3 bases and J by 6 bases, with 17 bases between the two germline ends. Germline assignment: CDR1 MNHEY and CDR2 SMNVEV (reference sequence). The CDR3 has 15 residues. The CDR3 reads CASSFGFIGVHGYTF. The CDR3 DNA reads as TGTGCCAGCAGTTTCGGTTTTATCGGGGTCCATGGCTACACCTTC.

The chain recombines TRBV5-6 with TRBJ2-1; TRBD1 matches at 7 bases. Germline V gene sequence: CDR1 SGHDT, CDR2 YYEEEE. The CDR3 totals 15 residues. With V trimmed by 3 bases and J by 6 bases, 9 bases remained unmatched. The CDR3 here is CASSWVETGINEQFF. The CDR3 nucleotides are TGTGCCAGCAGCTGGGTGGAGACAGGGATCAATGAGCAGTTCTTC. Full variable domain (missing parts from reference TRBV5-6 and TRBJ2-1): DAGVTQSPTHLIKTRGQQVTLRCSPKSGHDTVSWYQQALGQGPQFIFQYYEEEERQRGNFPDRFSGHQFPNYSSELNVNALLLGDSALYLCASSWVETGINEQFFGPGTRLTVL.

This sequence joins TRBV29-1 and TRBJ1-2; TRBD1 matches at 7 bases. This CDR3 is 15 amino acids long. In germline, CDR1 is SQVTM, CDR2 ANQGSEA. Trimming cost V 2 bases and J 4 bases; bases outside gene matches: 10. Here the CDR3 reads CSVEPRDSGSYGYTF. As DNA, the CDR3 is TGCAGCGTTGAACCCCGGGACAGCGGGTCCTATGGCTACACCTTC.

Written as DNA, the CDR3 is TGCGCCAGCAGCCAGGTGGGGTTACGTGATTCACCCCTCCACTTT. It translates to CASSQVGLRDSPLHF. The V gene is TRBV4-1, the J gene TRBJ1-6; no firm D call. CDR1 and CDR2 from the germline V gene are MGHRA and YSYEKL. This CDR3 contains 15 residues. The V end was cut by 3 bases, the J end by 8 bases, with 14 bases between.

V is TRBV12-3 or TRBV12-4 and J is TRBJ1-2; TRBD1 matches 9 bases. The V segment lost 4 bases and the J segment 4 bases; nucleotides outside the gene matches: 13. CDR3 length equals 17 residues. CDR3 loop: CASSSLTTGGGIYGYTF. The DNA for the CDR3 is TGTGCCAGCAGTTCCCTTACCACAGGGGGCGGAATCTATGGCTACACCTTC.

The gene calls are TRBV2 and TRBJ2-7, with 7 bases identical to TRBD1. The CDR3 sequence is 17 residues long. The V and J ends lost 4 bases and 0 bases, in that order; junction bases with no gene match: 12. From germline, CDR1 is SNHLY and CDR2 FYNNEI. CDR3 amino acids: CASSGSTGTESSYEQYF. CDR3 DNA sequence: TGTGCCAGCAGTGGTAGTACCGGGACAGAGAGCTCCTACGAGCAGTACTTC.

The chain carries TRBV5-6 and TRBJ2-5; possibly TRBD1 or TRBD2 for D (5 bases each). From germline, CDR1 is SGHDT and CDR2 YYEEEE. Trimming removed 0 bases from V and 5 bases from J, with 11 bases in between. This CDR3 has 14 amino acids. The CDR3 DNA is TGTGCCAGCAGCTTGGGGGACGTTCCGGAGACCCAGTACTTC. Its protein is CASSLGDVPETQYF.

V usage is TRBV5-6 and J usage is TRBJ1-2, with 9 bases identical to TRBD1. Trimming at V came to 4 bases and at J to 7 bases, leaving 8 bases not matched to a gene. Germline V gene data show CDR1 as SGHDT and CDR2 as YYEEEE. The CDR3 runs to 14 residues. The CDR3 protein is CASSLLQGARGYTF. The DNA of the CDR3 is TGTGCCAGCAGCCTTTTACAGGGGGCGCGTGGCTACACCTTC.

This chain connects TRBV20-1 to TRBJ2-5; 10 bases agree with TRBD2. Germline V gene sequence: CDR1 DFQATT, CDR2 SNEGSKA (reference sequence). The CDR3 is made up of 14 amino acids. V shed 5 bases and J 1 base; nucleotides not matched to a gene: 4. CDR3 loop: CSAVAGGAQETQYF. The CDR3 DNA reads as TGCAGTGCTGTAGCGGGGGGCGCCCAAGAGACCCAGTACTTC.

This chain links TRBV5-6 with TRBJ1-2; 10 bases are shared with TRBD1. CDR1 and CDR2 (germline): SGHDT, YYEEEE. V lost 3 bases and J lost 7; bases outside the gene matches: 6. The CDR3 loop spans 14 amino acids. CDR3 sequence reads: CASSWGTGVSGYTF. As DNA, the CDR3 is TGTGCCAGCAGCTGGGGGACAGGGGTGAGTGGCTACACCTTC.

The genes are TRBV12-3 or TRBV12-4 and TRBJ2-7, with D perhaps TRBD2 (5 bases). The CDR3 is 13 amino acids. Trimming left V 3 bases short and J 4 bases short, with 10 bases between. This chain's CDR3 is CASSFGGIYEQYF. CDR3 DNA sequence: TGTGCCAGCAGTTTCGGAGGTATATACGAGCAGTACTTC.

The chain joins TRBV29-1 to TRBJ2-3; D not resolved. This CDR3 is 13 amino acids long. V was cut by 3 bases and J by 0 bases, with 7 bases left in between. Germline CDR1 reads SQVTM; CDR2 reads ANQGSEA. CDR3 sequence (DNA): TGCAGCGTTGACAGCTTTAGCACAGATACGCAGTATTTT. Its protein product is CSVDSFSTDTQYF.

J is TRBJ1-5 and V is TRBV12-3 or TRBV12-4; TRBD1 is a possible D gene (5 bases). V lost 7 bases and J lost 8, with 15 bases in between. The CDR3 has 13 residues. The CDR3 loop is CASTPGVREPQHF. CDR3 nucleotides: TGTGCCAGCACCCCGGGGGTGCGGGAGCCCCAGCATTTT.

This clonotype was observed once. The chain is built from TRBV29-1 and TRBJ1-5; D is unclear. The V gene's germline CDR1 is SQVTM and CDR2 ANQGSEA. V lost 4 bases, J lost 0 bases, and 4 bases lay in between. CDR3 size: 12 residues. CDR3 amino acids: CSVGYSNQPQHF. CDR3 DNA sequence: TGCAGCGTTGGCTATAGCAATCAGCCCCAGCATTTT.